This passage covers 27 T cell receptor beta chains from one sample sequenced in a study of control samples from healthy donors and cancer patients. Clones were read by immunoSEQ multiplex PCR, and TCRdb kept only the in-frame ones, dropping some. The data hold about 15,000 clones, with around 86% observed a single time. The sequenced material came from PBMCs. Every receptor here comes from a woman between 65 and 79 years old with colorectal cancer.

The genes are TRBV19 and TRBJ2-2; 8 bases agree with TRBD2. In germline, CDR1 is LNHDA, CDR2 SQIVND (reference sequence). The CDR3 extends over 15 amino acids. The V and J ends lost 3 bases and 0 bases, in that order; junction bases with no gene match: 0. The CDR3 region has the DNA TGTGCCAGTAGTATCGGGAGGGCGAACACCGGGGAGCTGTTTTTT. Translating gives CASSIGRANTGELFF.

The chain joins TRBV5-5 to TRBJ2-5, with D tentatively TRBD1 (6 bases). Germline V gene lookup returns CDR1 SGHKS and CDR2 YYEKEE (reference sequence). Trimming stripped 4 bases from V and 4 bases from J, with 20 bases between. This CDR3 region has 16 residues. The CDR3, as DNA: TGTGCCAGCAGCCCAGGGGCGTTTCGGGGCCTAGAGACCCAGTACTTC. This encodes CASSPGAFRGLETQYF. Complete variable domain (other parts from reference TRBV5-5 and TRBJ2-5): DAGVTQSPTHLIKTRGQQVTLRCSPISGHKSVSWYQQVLGQGPQFIFQYYEKEERGRGNFPDRFSARQFPNYSSELNVNALLLGDSALYLCASSPGAFRGLETQYFGPGTRLLVL.

This chain joins TRBV19 and TRBJ2-7, with 12 bases lining up with TRBD1. Germline V gene sequence: CDR1 LNHDA, CDR2 SQIVND (reference sequence). V lost 7 bases, J lost 4 bases, and 5 bases stayed unmatched. The CDR3 is 14 amino acids. The CDR3 DNA is TGTGCCAGTACTCAGGGACAGGGGGCGTACGAGCAGTACTTC. Encoded protein: CASTQGQGAYEQYF.

The gene calls are TRBV15 and TRBJ1-6, with no clear D. Trimming pared 4 bases from V and 10 bases from J, leaving 20 bases between. Germline V gene lookup returns CDR1 LNHNV and CDR2 YYDKDF (reference sequence). The CDR3 is made up of 16 amino acids. The CDR3 protein is CATSKRRQVSGSPLHF. DNA of the CDR3: TGTGCCACCAGCAAGAGGAGGCAGGTGTCAGGATCACCCCTCCACTTT.

The CDR3 DNA follows: TGTGCCAGCAGTTTGGGGACCCAGAGAACTTATTCACCCCTCCACTTT. Encoded protein: CASSLGTQRTYSPLHF. V usage is TRBV2 and J usage is TRBJ1-6, with D maybe TRBD1 (5 bases). This CDR3 has 16 residues. V lost 5 bases and J lost 8, with 19 bases in between. Germline assignment: CDR1 SNHLY and CDR2 FYNNEI.

The rearrangement uses TRBV6-5 and TRBJ1-1; tentative D call: TRBD1 (5 bases). CDR1 is MNHEY, CDR2 SVGAGI, per germline. The CDR3 length is 15 residues. Trimming removed 0 bases from V and 0 bases from J, with 8 bases in between. As DNA, the CDR3 is TGTGCCAGCAGTTACTCCAGACAGATGAACACTGAAGCTTTCTTT. It translates to CASSYSRQMNTEAFF.

V and J are TRBV2 and TRBJ2-2; 13 bases line up with TRBD2. The germline gives CDR1 SNHLY, CDR2 FYNNEI. Trimming took 8 bases from V and 4 from J; bases not matched to a gene: 13. CDR3 length equals 18 residues. The CDR3 DNA sequence: TGTGCCAGCCTCGCCCTTGGACTAGCGGGGGATGTCACCGGGGAGCTGTTTTTT. Amino acid sequence: CASLALGLAGDVTGELFF.

V gene TRBV11-3 combines with J gene TRBJ2-7; D might be TRBD1 (6 bases). The CDR3 has 13 amino acids. V dropped 5 bases and J dropped 7 bases, with 15 bases sitting between them. The germline V gene encodes CDR1 SGHNT and CDR2 YENEEA. CDR3 nucleotides: TGTGCCAGCAGCGAGGGGGACAACCCGGAGCAGTACTTC. Protein product: CASSEGDNPEQYF.

The V and J genes are TRBV5-6 and TRBJ2-7; 10 bases line up with TRBD1. The ends lost 2 bases at V and 6 bases at J; junction bases unmatched: 20. The CDR3 is 19 amino acids. The germline gives CDR1 SGHDT, CDR2 YYEEEE. CDR3 amino acids: CASSFRTGGLRGYRTEQYF. The CDR3, as DNA: TGTGCCAGCAGCTTCAGGACAGGGGGACTACGAGGTTACAGGACCGAGCAGTACTTC. Filled out from reference TRBV5-6 and TRBJ2-7, the complete variable domain reads DAGVTQSPTHLIKTRGQQVTLRCSPKSGHDTVSWYQQALGQGPQFIFQYYEEEERQRGNFPDRFSGHQFPNYSSELNVNALLLGDSALYLCASSFRTGGLRGYRTEQYFGPGTRLTVT.

J is TRBJ2-7 and V is TRBV18; 8 positions agree with TRBD2. CDR1 and CDR2 from the germline V gene are KGHSH and LQKENI. The CDR3 runs to 15 residues. J lost 1 base, V lost 2 bases, and 4 bases had no gene match. CDR3 loop: CASSPSAGVSYEQYF. In DNA, the CDR3 is TGTGCCAGCTCACCATCAGCGGGAGTATCCTACGAGCAGTACTTC.

The chain uses TRBV11-3 and TRBJ2-3, with 11 nucleotides matching TRBD2. The CDR3 extends over 16 amino acids. The germline V gene has CDR1 SGHNT and CDR2 YENEEA. V trimming: 4 bases; J trimming: 3 bases; junction bases outside the gene matches: 6. In DNA form, the CDR3 reads TGTGCCAGCAGCTCTCGGGTAGCGGGGGGGACAGATACGCAGTATTTT. Translated, it gives CASSSRVAGGTDTQYF.

Only one count was recorded for this clone. The CDR3 sequence: CASSPTDRGLETQYF. The DNA for the CDR3 is TGTGCCAGCTCACCGACGGACAGGGGGCTAGAGACCCAGTACTTC. This chain uses TRBV18 with TRBJ2-5; 11 bases map to TRBD1. Germline loops: CDR1 KGHSH, CDR2 LQKENI. The length of the CDR3 is 15 residues. V lost 3 bases to trimming and J lost 4 bases; unmatched junction nucleotides: 4.

V usage is TRBV24-1 and J usage is TRBJ1-5; 8 nucleotides line up with TRBD1. The length of the CDR3 is 15 residues. Germline CDR1 KGHDR, CDR2 SFDVKD. Trimming removed 2 bases from V and 2 bases from J; junction bases left unmatched: 1. DNA of the CDR3: TGTGCCACCAGTGATTCGGGACAGGGCAATCAGCCCCAGCATTTT. It codes for CATSDSGQGNQPQHF.

The chain couples TRBV21-1 to TRBJ2-3; no check of the table's D call, TRBD1, against the DNA was made. TRBV21-1 is a listed pseudogene. CDR3 length: 16 amino acids. CDR3 loop: CASRDDFECWGHTQYF. The CDR3 DNA sequence: TGTGCCAGCAGAGATGATTTCGAGTGTTGGGGGCATACGCAGTATTTT.

The chain couples TRBV6-5 to TRBJ1-1, with D hard to call. This CDR3 comprises 13 residues. Deletions cut 6 bases from V and 4 bases from J, with 12 bases between. Per the germline V gene, CDR1 is MNHEY and CDR2 is SVGAGI. DNA for the CDR3: TGTGCCAGCAGCCAGGTGGAGAGCACTGAAGCTTTCTTT. It encodes CASSQVESTEAFF.

V gene TRBV3-1 (or the pseudogene TRBV3-2) combines with J gene TRBJ2-5; D tentatively fits TRBD1 or TRBD2 (7 bases each). Deletions cut 1 base from V and 3 bases from J, with 12 bases between. The germline CDR1 and CDR2 sequences are LGHDT and YNNKEL (reference sequence). The CDR3 is 15 residues long. For the CDR3, the DNA is TGTGCCAGCAGCCAAGGCCCAGGGGGGGAAGAGACCCAGTACTTC. Residues: CASSQGPGGEETQYF.

V gene TRBV6-5 combines with J gene TRBJ1-1; D is ambiguous. Trimming left V 9 bases short and J 2 bases short, with 10 bases between. CDR3 length equals 12 residues. Germline-derived CDR1 and CDR2 are MNHEY and SVGAGI. CDR3: CASGVGNTEAFF. The CDR3 DNA reads as TGTGCCAGTGGGGTGGGCAACACTGAAGCTTTCTTT.

This clone was seen more than once but under ten times. The CDR3 sequence: CASSLAGQGLYNEQFF. In DNA, the CDR3 is TGTGCCAGCAGCTTAGCGGGACAGGGACTCTACAATGAGCAGTTCTTC. This chain uses TRBV11-1 with TRBJ2-1, with 9 bases aligning to TRBD1. Germline V gene lookup returns CDR1 SGHAT and CDR2 FQDESV (reference sequence). The CDR3 has 16 residues. The J segment lost 3 bases and the V segment lost 0 bases, leaving 3 bases of the junction unmatched.

The chain links TRBV11-2 to TRBJ1-3, with D uncertain. The CDR3 consists of 15 residues. Germline loops: CDR1 SGHAT, CDR2 FQNNGV. The V gene lost 3 bases and the J gene lost 0 bases, with 9 bases spanning the gap. This CDR3 reads CASSFEGYSGNTIYF. CDR3 bases: TGTGCCAGCAGCTTTGAGGGCTACTCTGGAAACACCATATATTTT.

The V and J genes are TRBV5-1 and TRBJ2-5; D is undetermined. Germline V gene lookup returns CDR1 SGHRS and CDR2 YFSETQ. There are 17 residues in the CDR3. V was trimmed by 0 bases and J by 0 bases, leaving 15 bases between them. CDR3 DNA: TGCGCCAGCAGCTTGGTGGCGGCAGCTGCCAACCAAGAGACCCAGTACTTC. This sequence encodes CASSLVAAAANQETQYF.

The gene calls are TRBV19 and TRBJ2-1; the match to TRBD2 covers 11 bases. Looked up from germline, CDR1 is LNHDA and CDR2 is SQIVND (reference sequence). After removal of 5 bases from V and 8 bases from J, the junction contained 8 bases not matched to a gene. The CDR3 totals 15 residues. The chain's CDR3 is CASSQTSGSFDEQFF. CDR3 in DNA: TGTGCCAGTAGTCAAACTAGCGGGAGTTTCGATGAGCAGTTCTTC.

This chain uses TRBV12-3 or TRBV12-4 with TRBJ1-1, with D possibly TRBD1 on 6 matching bases. The CDR3 covers 13 residues. The V end lost 6 bases, the J end lost 3 bases, and 11 bases lay between the germline ends. The CDR3 sequence is CASREQGYTEAFF. The CDR3 coding sequence is TGTGCCAGCAGGGAACAGGGTTACACTGAAGCTTTCTTT.

DNA of the CDR3: TGTGCCAGCAGCTTAGGACAGGGAGGCTGGGCCCTCCACTTT. Its protein product is CASSLGQGGWALHF. The chain has TRBV6-5 and TRBJ1-6, with 8 positions matching TRBD1. Germline-derived CDR1 and CDR2 are MNHEY and SVGAGI. The V and J ends lost 6 bases and 14 bases, in that order; junction bases with no gene match: 12. The CDR3 sequence is 14 residues long.

The J gene is TRBJ1-1, the V gene TRBV7-8; TRBD1 might be the D (5 bases). The V end was cut by 5 bases, the J end by 6 bases, with 13 bases between. The germline CDR1 and CDR2 sequences are SGHVS and FQNEAQ. This CDR3 has 13 residues. As DNA, the CDR3 is TGTGCCAGCAGCCGAGAGGGGTGGGCTGAAGCTTTCTTT. Residues: CASSREGWAEAFF.

The chain links TRBV10-1 to TRBJ1-5; tentatively, D is TRBD1 (5 bases). The CDR3 has 14 amino acids. The germline V and J ends were trimmed by 3 bases and 3 bases, with 9 bases remaining between them. CDR1 is WNHNN and CDR2 is SYGVQD in the germline V gene (reference sequence). In DNA form, the CDR3 reads TGCGCCAGCAGTGACCAGGGAGCCAATCAGCCCCAGCATTTT. Its translation is CASSDQGANQPQHF.

This chain joins TRBV24-1 and TRBJ1-2; D not certain. The CDR3 covers 12 residues. Germline assignment: CDR1 KGHDR and CDR2 SFDVKD. The V end lost 4 bases, the J end lost 10 bases, and 12 bases lay between the germline ends. The CDR3 DNA reads TGTGCCACCAGTGAAGGAGACCGACCCTACACCTTC. Protein product: CATSEGDRPYTF.

The rearrangement uses TRBV5-1 and TRBJ2-7, with TRBD1 identical over 7 bases. Germline trimming cut 0 bases from V and 2 bases from J; bases unmatched to any gene: 5. The germline V gene has CDR1 SGHRS and CDR2 YFSETQ. The CDR3 runs to 15 residues. The CDR3 coding sequence is TGCGCCAGCAGCTTGGGGCAGGGGGTCCCCTACGAGCAGTACTTC. Protein product: CASSLGQGVPYEQYF.